A single sample is the source of the 9 T cell receptor beta chains below, sequenced in a study of T cells after posttransplantation cyclophosphamide (dated by TCRdb to the mid-2010s). This specimen's treatment or condition label, per the study, means: high-dose cyclophosphamide on days +3 and +4 as single-agent GVHD prophylaxis. PTCy patients received busulfan and fludarabine conditioning, a related or unrelated marrow graft, and cyclophosphamide on days +3 and +4. Library prep was done by the immunoSEQ multiplex PCR assay. Entries here come from immuneACCESS through TCRdb and include only in-frame sequences with V and J called. Some clones fail to appear in such tables; in the studies checked, an unresolved V gene covers under half of the shortfall, and the cause of the remainder is unknown. The sample has just under 8,000 clones on record, with no singletons. About 6.1% of the sample comes from the top ten.

The sequencing used PBMCs, collected after an allogeneic stem cell transplant with post-transplant cyclophosphamide. These TCRs come from a male patient in his 30s who received an allogeneic stem cell transplant from an unrelated donor, was CMV-positive, and had acute and chronic GVHD. It is possible that, after a transplant, some T cells come from the graft donor.

This clone was found many times. V is TRBV7-2 and J is TRBJ2-3; 13 nucleotides agree with TRBD2. This CDR3 spans 15 amino acids. V shed 5 bases and J 4 bases; nucleotides not matched to a gene: 3. Germline V gene sequence: CDR1 SGHTA, CDR2 FQGNSA. DNA of the CDR3: TGTGCCAGCAGCCCTGGACTAGCGGGGGCAGATACGCAGTATTTT. Protein: CASSPGLAGADTQYF. Looking up the rest from reference TRBV7-2 and TRBJ2-3 gives the full variable domain: GAGVSQSPSNKVTEKGKDVELRCDPISGHTALYWYRQSLGQGLEFLIYFQGNSAPDKSGLPSDRFSAERTGGSVSTLTIQRTQQEDSAVYLCASSPGLAGADTQYFGPGTRLTVL.

This clone was recorded at least ten times. This chain joins TRBV4-3 and TRBJ1-5; the D gene is possibly TRBD1 (5 bases). Germline V gene lookup returns CDR1 LGHNA and CDR2 YSLEER. Trimming stripped 1 base from V and 3 bases from J, with 19 bases between. The CDR3 spans 18 residues. CDR3 region: CASSQGGARHPFNQPQHF. CDR3 nucleotides: TGCGCCAGCAGCCAAGGTGGGGCTCGCCATCCGTTCAATCAGCCCCAGCATTTT.

This clone showed up many times. This chain connects TRBV18 to TRBJ2-6; 8 nucleotides line up with TRBD1. J gave up 0 bases and V 5 bases, and 6 bases lay outside the gene matches. The CDR3 extends over 17 amino acids. The V gene's germline CDR1 is KGHSH and CDR2 LQKENI. The CDR3 DNA is TGTGCCAGCTCATTACGACAGGGGAGCTCTGGGGCCAACGTCCTGACTTTC. The encoded protein is CASSLRQGSSGANVLTF.

There are many counts of this clone. V gene TRBV11-2 combines with J gene TRBJ2-6; TRBD1 is a possible D gene (6 bases). In germline, CDR1 is SGHAT, CDR2 FQNNGV. The CDR3 is 18 residues long. Trimming took off 2 bases at V and 0 bases at J, with 14 bases between the two ends. The CDR3 sequence: CASSLFWTVSSGANVLTF. The DNA for the CDR3 is TGTGCCAGCAGCTTATTTTGGACAGTCTCCTCTGGGGCCAACGTCCTGACTTTC.

This clone came up many times. The gene calls are TRBV12-3 or TRBV12-4 and TRBJ2-1; possibly TRBD1 for D (5 bases). Deletions cut 6 bases from V and 2 bases from J, with 20 bases between. The CDR3 loop spans 17 amino acids. CDR3 loop: CASSPVRGRGPYNEQFF. CDR3 DNA sequence: TGTGCCAGCAGCCCCGTTAGGGGTAGGGGCCCCTACAATGAGCAGTTCTTC.

This clone was observed at least ten times. J is TRBJ1-1 and V is TRBV5-1; 7 positions match TRBD1. Germline CDR1 SGHRS, CDR2 YFSETQ. CDR3 size: 11 residues. Trimming took 3 bases from V and 13 from J; bases not matched to a gene: 6. DNA of the CDR3: TGCGCCAGCAGCTCGCAGGGGGAGGATTTCTTT. The encoded protein is CASSSQGEDFF.

This clone was observed many times. The chain recombines TRBV29-1 with TRBJ1-1; the D gene is possibly TRBD1 (5 bases). The CDR3 extends over 12 amino acids. V lost 6 bases to trimming and J lost 0 bases, with 8 bases between them. Germline CDR1 SQVTM, CDR2 ANQGSEA. This chain's CDR3 is CSVLGVNTEAFF. CDR3 in DNA: TGCAGCGTCTTAGGGGTGAACACTGAAGCTTTCTTT.

This clone is labeled as medium-sized. For the CDR3, the DNA is TGCGCCAGCAGCCGGGGAGGGGATGGCTACACCTTC. It translates to CASSRGGDGYTF. The chain carries TRBV4-3 and TRBJ1-2, with D possibly TRBD1 on 5 matching bases. Trimming took off 4 bases at V and 6 bases at J, with 9 bases between the two ends. This CDR3 spans 12 amino acids. Germline CDR1 and CDR2: LGHNA and YSLEER.

The chain couples TRBV12-3 or TRBV12-4 to TRBJ1-6, with D perhaps TRBD1 (5 bases). The CDR3 has 14 amino acids. Trimming cost V 2 bases and J 10 bases, with 12 bases left between them. DNA for the CDR3: TGTGCCAGCAGTTTATCGGGGGGTTGGTCACCCCTCCACTTT. Amino acids: CASSLSGGWSPLHF.